One sample yielded the 11 T cell receptor beta chains listed below, sequenced in a study of CD8 T cells in ankylosing spondylitis. TCRdb ran MiXCR on the 5' RACE reads and lists one entry per CDR3 protein. In the table there are approximately 60,000 distinct CDR3 sequences, about 6.2% of which are singletons. The material sequenced was synovial fluid, either unsorted or a sorted T cell fraction (not recorded which). The source is a male donor with ankylosing spondylitis.

There are many counts of this clonotype. The chain's CDR3 is CATDRDGTYEQYF. DNA for the CDR3: TGTGCCACCGACCGGGACGGTACCTACGAGCAGTACTTC. This chain joins TRBV10-3 and TRBJ2-7; D may correspond to TRBD1 or TRBD2 (5 bases each). V was shortened by 10 bases and J by 2 bases, with 15 bases between the two germline ends. The CDR3 has 13 amino acids. Germline V gene data show CDR1 as ENHRY and CDR2 as SYGVKD.

This clonotype was seen a few times. The chain uses TRBV27 and TRBJ2-3, with D perhaps matching TRBD1 or TRBD2 (5 bases each). Germline V gene data show CDR1 as MNHEY and CDR2 as SMNVEV (reference sequence). Trimming took off 6 bases at V and 5 bases at J, with 21 bases between the two ends. This CDR3 is built from 16 residues. The CDR3 spells CASSGSGSLVLDTQYF. The CDR3, as DNA: TGTGCCAGCAGCGGTTCAGGGAGTCTGGTCCTAGATACGCAGTATTTT.

This clonotype was counted between two and nine times. V gene TRBV20-1 combines with J gene TRBJ1-2; TRBD1 might be the D (6 bases). Looked up from germline, CDR1 is DFQATT and CDR2 is SNEGSKA (reference sequence). CDR3 size: 14 residues. Trimming left V 1 base short and J 6 bases short, with 15 bases between. The CDR3 nucleotides read TGCAGTGCTAGAGGGGTCTTGGGGGCGGATGGCTACACCTTC. Its protein is CSARGVLGADGYTF.

This clonotype was recorded at least ten times. This chain links TRBV5-6 with TRBJ2-3, with TRBD2 identical over 8 bases. CDR1 is SGHDT and CDR2 is YYEEEE in the germline V gene. V shed 2 bases, J shed 2 bases, and the junction held 4 bases outside the gene matches. This CDR3 spans 15 amino acids. The chain's CDR3 is CASSFTGGVTDTQYF. The CDR3 region has the DNA TGTGCCAGCAGCTTCACGGGAGGGGTCACAGATACGCAGTATTTT.

At least ten counts were recorded for this clonotype. The CDR3 loop reads CASSLGGRAMDEQYF. As DNA, the CDR3 is TGTGCCAGCAGCTTAGGCGGGAGGGCCATGGACGAGCAGTACTTC. The V and J genes are TRBV11-3 and TRBJ2-7; 9 bases fit TRBD2. The CDR3 spans 15 residues. V dropped 1 base and J dropped 5; count of bases not matched to a gene: 6. CDR1 and CDR2 (germline): SGHNT, YENEEA.

This clonotype has a count of ten or more. V is TRBV5-5 and J is TRBJ2-1; TRBD1 matches at 8 bases. J lost 7 bases, V lost 4 bases, and 10 bases had no gene match. The CDR3 is made up of 15 amino acids. The germline gives CDR1 SGHKS, CDR2 YYEKEE (reference sequence). The CDR3 DNA reads TGTGCCAGCAGCCTGGACAGGGTCTCTGGTAATGAGCAGTTCTTC. Residues: CASSLDRVSGNEQFF.

This clonotype has ten or more counts. The chain recombines TRBV28 with TRBJ1-5; maybe TRBD1 (6 bases). The CDR3 spans 14 residues. Germline CDR1 MDHEN, CDR2 SYDVKM. Trimming cost V 4 bases and J 7 bases, with 14 bases left between them. CDR3 sequence (DNA): TGTGCCAGCAGTTACTGGGGGGCTGAGCAGCCCCAGCATTTT. The encoded protein is CASSYWGAEQPQHF.

The chain is built from TRBV29-1 and TRBJ2-3, with TRBD2 matching 7 bases. CDR3 length: 15 residues. Germline V gene data show CDR1 as SQVTM and CDR2 as ANQGSEA. Trimming removed 3 bases from V and 1 base from J; junction bases left unmatched: 7. Here the CDR3 reads CSVERLAAGTDTQYF. The CDR3 bases are TGCAGCGTTGAGCGTCTAGCGGCCGGCACAGATACGCAGTATTTT.

This chain joins TRBV11-3 and TRBJ2-7, with D unclear. CDR3 length equals 13 residues. V gave up 10 bases and J gave up 3 bases, with 16 bases separating them. Germline V lookup: CDR1 SGHNT, CDR2 YENEEA. The CDR3 DNA reads TGTGCCAACAAGAGGCTGATTCGCTACGAGCAGTACTTC. It is translated as CANKRLIRYEQYF.

Of note for this clonotype: The junction and the germline gene differ at one end; a read error may be behind it. The chain couples TRBV28 to TRBJ1-1; D not certain. This CDR3 has 15 amino acids. CDR1 and CDR2 from the germline V gene are MDHEN and SYDVKM. CDR3 bases: TGTGCCAGCAGTTTATTAAGGCTTCTGAACCCTGAAGCTTTCTTT. It specifies CASSLLRLLNPEAFF.

This sequence joins TRBV20-1 and TRBJ1-1, with no clear D. Germline CDR1 DFQATT, CDR2 SNEGSKA (reference sequence). Trimming took 2 bases from V and 5 from J, leaving 15 bases between them. The CDR3 consists of 14 residues. In DNA, the CDR3 is TGCAGTGCTAGATTTTCCCGGGGTGGGACTGAAGCTTTCTTT. Translation: CSARFSRGGTEAFF.